Below are 13 T cell receptor beta chains sequenced from a single sample in a study of T cells in Graves' hyperthyroidism and ophthalmopathy. Regions amplified from RNA transcripts were the TCR beta CDR3 regions. When the TCR CDR3 underwent first-round RT-PCR, the HTBI primer set was used. TCRdb fed the multiplex PCR reads into MiXCR, producing one record per CDR3 protein. Among 370,000 or so distinct CDR3 sequences listed, roughly 13% were seen once. What was sequenced was blood. The receptors were gathered from a man aged 25 to 40 with Graves' hyperthyroidism that later progressed to Graves' ophthalmopathy.

The gene calls are TRBV10-3 and TRBJ1-2, with 9 positions matching TRBD1. The CDR3 has 14 residues. The trim removed 5 bases at V and 4 bases at J, leaving 5 bases unmatched. The V gene's germline CDR1 is ENHRY and CDR2 SYGVKD. The CDR3 DNA sequence: TGTGCCATCAGTCGGACAGGGGAGGCCTATGGCTACACCTTC. Translation gives CAISRTGEAYGYTF.

This clonotype was counted at least ten times. The chain recombines TRBV6-1 with TRBJ1-1; unclear D gene. Trimming left V 5 bases short and J 5 bases short, with 18 bases between. Germline lookup yields CDR1 MNHNS and CDR2 SASEGT. The CDR3 contains 15 residues. CDR3 protein: CASSLPARGGTEAFF. In nucleotides, the CDR3 is TGTGCCAGCAGTCTCCCCGCGCGGGGTGGGACTGAAGCTTTCTTT.

At least ten counts were recorded for this clonotype. The rearrangement joins TRBV3-1 to TRBJ1-5; the D is unclear. The CDR3 loop spans 12 amino acids. Germline assignment: CDR1 LGHDT and CDR2 YNNKEL (reference sequence). Trimming removed 8 bases at V and 1 base at J, with 6 bases between. CDR3 coding DNA: TGTGCCAGCGGCGAAAGCAATCAGCCCCAGCATTTT. Its protein is CASGESNQPQHF.

This clonotype was observed many times. The rearrangement joins TRBV28 to TRBJ2-7, with D perhaps being TRBD1 or TRBD2 (5 bases each). Germline assignment: CDR1 MDHEN and CDR2 SYDVKM. The germline V and J ends were trimmed by 5 bases and 3 bases, with 14 bases remaining between them. The CDR3 consists of 14 residues. The CDR3 DNA follows: TGTGCCAGCAGTCCTAGACTGGGGGACTACGAGCAGTACTTC. As protein: CASSPRLGDYEQYF.

This clonotype was counted ten times or more. The genes are TRBV15 and TRBJ1-5, with 7 bases that match TRBD1. Germline V gives CDR1 LNHNV, CDR2 YYDKDF (reference sequence). V shed 4 bases, J shed 6 bases, and the junction held 9 bases outside the gene matches. This CDR3 spans 15 amino acids. Here the CDR3 DNA reads TGTGCCACCAGCACGAACAGGGGCCTATCTCAGCCCCAGCATTTT. Translating it yields CATSTNRGLSQPQHF.

Worth noting for this clonotype: A much larger clone lies one base from this, so it may be a read error. The chain combines TRBV6-5 with TRBJ2-7; 10 bases fit TRBD1. The CDR3 extends over 15 amino acids. CDR1 is MNHEY, CDR2 SVGAGI, per germline. The CDR3 here is CACSYSRDRGYEQYF. CDR3 nucleotide sequence: TGTGCCTGCAGTTACTCCCGGGACAGGGGTTACGAGCAGTACTTC.

This clonotype was recorded many times. This chain links TRBV18 with TRBJ1-5; D is uncertain. V was cut by 2 bases and J by 3 bases, with 5 bases left in between. The CDR3 runs 13 residues. Germline lookup yields CDR1 KGHSH and CDR2 LQKENI. The CDR3, as DNA: TGTGCCAGCTCACCAGGGGACAATCAGCCCCAGCATTTT. Encoded protein: CASSPGDNQPQHF. Combining the CDR3 with reference TRBV18 and TRBJ1-5 gives the whole variable domain NAGVMQNPRHLVRRRGQEARLRCSPMKGHSHVYWYRQLPEEGLKFMVYLQKENIIDESGMPKERFSAEFPKEGPSILRIQQVVRGDSAAYFCASSPGDNQPQHFGDGTRLSIL.

This clonotype was seen ten or more times. This chain joins TRBV12-3 or TRBV12-4 and TRBJ2-2; tentatively, D is TRBD1 (5 bases). CDR3 length: 14 residues. V lost 7 bases, J lost 3 bases, and 12 bases lay in between. DNA for the CDR3: TGTGCCAGCACCTGGGGCAGGTACACCGGGGAGCTGTTTTTT. This encodes CASTWGRYTGELFF.

This clonotype was picked up many times. The V call is TRBV20-1, the J call TRBJ2-5; no firm D call. The germline V gene has CDR1 DFQATT and CDR2 SNEGSKA (reference sequence). Trimming cost V 3 bases and J 0 bases, with 14 bases left between them. The CDR3 contains 15 residues. DNA for the CDR3: TGCAGTGCTAGTTTTCCCTGGCAGCACCAAGAGACCCAGTACTTC. This sequence encodes CSASFPWQHQETQYF.

The chain recombines TRBV19 with TRBJ2-3; the D gene is possibly TRBD2 (7 bases). Germline V lookup: CDR1 LNHDA, CDR2 SQIVND (reference sequence). V was shortened by 7 bases and J by 2 bases, with 19 bases between the two germline ends. The CDR3 covers 16 residues. CDR3 in DNA: TGTGCCAGTACCTGTTGGGGGGGGGCCACCACAGATACGCAGTATTTT. Protein product: CASTCWGGATTDTQYF.

This clonotype has at least ten counts. The CDR3 is CATRGDRTPLHF. DNA of the CDR3: TGTGCCACCCGAGGGGACAGAACACCCCTCCACTTT. The J gene is TRBJ1-6, the V gene TRBV13; TRBD1 matches 7 bases. This CDR3 has 12 amino acids. V was pared by 10 bases and J by 11 bases, with 8 bases of the junction left unmatched. Germline V lookup: CDR1 PRHDT, CDR2 FYEKMQ (reference sequence).

This clonotype came up a few times. The genes are TRBV3-1 and TRBJ2-7, with D possibly being TRBD1 (6 bases). Looked up from germline, CDR1 is LGHDT and CDR2 is YNNKEL (reference sequence). The CDR3 sequence is 15 residues long. V was pared by 5 bases and J by 2 bases, with 16 bases between. The CDR3 coding sequence is TGTGCCAGCAGCTTAGTGGCACAGGGAACCTACGAGCAGTACTTC. Translated, it gives CASSLVAQGTYEQYF.

The genes are TRBV5-1 and TRBJ1-6, with a tentative D call TRBD1 (5 bases). There are 14 residues in the CDR3. V shed 3 bases and J shed 10 bases, with 14 bases lying between them. Germline V gene data show CDR1 as SGHRS and CDR2 as YFSETQ. CDR3 protein: CASSSLEGNSPLHF. Written as DNA, the CDR3 is TGCGCCAGCAGCTCCCTCGAGGGGAACTCACCCCTCCACTTT.